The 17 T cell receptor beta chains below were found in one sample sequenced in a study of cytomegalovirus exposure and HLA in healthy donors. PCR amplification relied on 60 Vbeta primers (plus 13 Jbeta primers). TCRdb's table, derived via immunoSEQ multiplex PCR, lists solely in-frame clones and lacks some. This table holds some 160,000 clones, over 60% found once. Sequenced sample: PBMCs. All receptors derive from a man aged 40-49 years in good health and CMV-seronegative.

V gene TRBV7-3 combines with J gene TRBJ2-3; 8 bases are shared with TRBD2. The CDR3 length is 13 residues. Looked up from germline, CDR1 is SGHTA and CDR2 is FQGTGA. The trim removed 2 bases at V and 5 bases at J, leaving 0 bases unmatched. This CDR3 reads CASSLREGDTQYF. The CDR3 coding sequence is TGTGCCAGCAGCTTACGGGAGGGAGATACGCAGTATTTT.

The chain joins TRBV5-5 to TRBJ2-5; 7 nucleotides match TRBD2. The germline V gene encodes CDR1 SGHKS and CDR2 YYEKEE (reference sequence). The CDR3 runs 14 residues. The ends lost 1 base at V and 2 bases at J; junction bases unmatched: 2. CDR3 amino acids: CASSLSAGQETQYF. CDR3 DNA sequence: TGTGCCAGCAGCTTGTCAGCGGGACAAGAGACCCAGTACTTC.

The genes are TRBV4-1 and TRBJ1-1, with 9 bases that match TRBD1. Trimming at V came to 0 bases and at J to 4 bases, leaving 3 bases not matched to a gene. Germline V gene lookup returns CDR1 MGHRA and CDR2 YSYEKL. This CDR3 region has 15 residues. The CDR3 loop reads CASSQEGTGPTEAFF. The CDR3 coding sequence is TGCGCCAGCAGCCAAGAGGGGACAGGGCCCACTGAAGCTTTCTTT.

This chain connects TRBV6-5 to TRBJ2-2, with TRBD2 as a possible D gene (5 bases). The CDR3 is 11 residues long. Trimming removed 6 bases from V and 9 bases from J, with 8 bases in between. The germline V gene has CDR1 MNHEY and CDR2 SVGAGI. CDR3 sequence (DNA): TGTGCCAGCAGGAGGGAGAGGGAGCTGTTTTTT. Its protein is CASRRERELFF.

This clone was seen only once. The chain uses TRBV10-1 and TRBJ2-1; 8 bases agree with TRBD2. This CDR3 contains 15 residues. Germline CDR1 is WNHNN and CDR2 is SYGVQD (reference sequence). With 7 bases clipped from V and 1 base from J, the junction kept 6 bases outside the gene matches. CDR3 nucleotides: TGCGCCAGCAACCGTAGCGGGAAGTCCTACAATGAGCAGTTCTTC. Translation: CASNRSGKSYNEQFF.

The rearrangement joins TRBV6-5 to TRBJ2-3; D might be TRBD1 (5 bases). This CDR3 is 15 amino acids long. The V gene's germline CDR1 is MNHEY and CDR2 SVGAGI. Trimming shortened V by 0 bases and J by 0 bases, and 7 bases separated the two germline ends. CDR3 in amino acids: CASSYSRGSTDTQYF. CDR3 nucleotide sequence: TGTGCCAGCAGTTACTCAAGGGGTAGCACAGATACGCAGTATTTT.

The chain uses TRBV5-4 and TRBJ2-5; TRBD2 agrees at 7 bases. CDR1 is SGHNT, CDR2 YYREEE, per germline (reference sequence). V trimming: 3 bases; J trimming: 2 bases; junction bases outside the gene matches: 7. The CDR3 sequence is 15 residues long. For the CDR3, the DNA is TGTGCCAGCAGCTCTAGAGGGGAGGGGCAAGAGACCCAGTACTTC. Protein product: CASSSRGEGQETQYF.

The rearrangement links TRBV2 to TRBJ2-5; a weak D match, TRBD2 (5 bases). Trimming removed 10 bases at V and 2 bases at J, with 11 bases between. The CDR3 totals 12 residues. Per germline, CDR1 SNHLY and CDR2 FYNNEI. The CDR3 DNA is TGTGCCACCGGACTGAATCAAGAGACCCAGTACTTC. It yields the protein CATGLNQETQYF.

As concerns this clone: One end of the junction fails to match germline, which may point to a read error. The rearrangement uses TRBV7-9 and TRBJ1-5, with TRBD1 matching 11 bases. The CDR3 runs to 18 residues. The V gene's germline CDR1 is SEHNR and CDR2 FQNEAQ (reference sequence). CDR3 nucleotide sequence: TGTTCCAGCAGCTTAGGGGACAGGGGGATTTATAGCAATCAGCCCCAGCATTTT. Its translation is CSSSLGDRGIYSNQPQHF.

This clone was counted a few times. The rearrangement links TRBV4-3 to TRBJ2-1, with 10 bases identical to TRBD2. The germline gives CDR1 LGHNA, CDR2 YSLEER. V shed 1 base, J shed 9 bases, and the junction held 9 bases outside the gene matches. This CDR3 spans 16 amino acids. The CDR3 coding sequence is TGCGCCAGCAGCCAAGTACGGAGCGGGGGGGCGTTTGAGCAGTTCTTC. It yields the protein CASSQVRSGGAFEQFF.

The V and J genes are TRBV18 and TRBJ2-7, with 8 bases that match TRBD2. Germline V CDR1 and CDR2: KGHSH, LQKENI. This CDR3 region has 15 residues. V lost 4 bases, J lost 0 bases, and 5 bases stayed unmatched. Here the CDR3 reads CASSLNGGDSYEQYF. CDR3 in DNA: TGTGCCAGCTCACTTAACGGGGGGGACTCCTACGAGCAGTACTTC.

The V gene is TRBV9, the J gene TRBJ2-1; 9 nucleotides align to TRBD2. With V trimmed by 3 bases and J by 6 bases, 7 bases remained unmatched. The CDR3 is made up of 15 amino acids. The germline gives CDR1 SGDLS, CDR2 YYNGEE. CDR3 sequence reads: CASSASSGDLNEQFF. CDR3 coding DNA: TGTGCCAGCAGCGCATCTAGCGGGGATCTCAATGAGCAGTTCTTC.

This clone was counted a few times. CDR3 sequence (DNA): TGTGCCAGCAGCTTTCTCGGGGGGAATGAGCAGTTCTTC. The encoded protein is CASSFLGGNEQFF. The chain joins TRBV5-6 to TRBJ2-1; 7 bases are a match to TRBD2. Trimming took 2 bases from V and 7 from J; bases not matched to a gene: 3. The CDR3 is made up of 13 amino acids. Looked up from germline, CDR1 is SGHDT and CDR2 is YYEEEE. Based on the CDR3 plus reference TRBV5-6 and TRBJ2-1, the full variable domain is DAGVTQSPTHLIKTRGQQVTLRCSPKSGHDTVSWYQQALGQGPQFIFQYYEEEERQRGNFPDRFSGHQFPNYSSELNVNALLLGDSALYLCASSFLGGNEQFFGPGTRLTVL.

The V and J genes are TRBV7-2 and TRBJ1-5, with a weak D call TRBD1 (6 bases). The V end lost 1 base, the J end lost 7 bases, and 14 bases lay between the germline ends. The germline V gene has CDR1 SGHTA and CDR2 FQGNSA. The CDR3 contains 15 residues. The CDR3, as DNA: TGTGCCAGCAGCTTAGATGTGACAGGAAGACAGCCCCAGCATTTT. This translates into CASSLDVTGRQPQHF.

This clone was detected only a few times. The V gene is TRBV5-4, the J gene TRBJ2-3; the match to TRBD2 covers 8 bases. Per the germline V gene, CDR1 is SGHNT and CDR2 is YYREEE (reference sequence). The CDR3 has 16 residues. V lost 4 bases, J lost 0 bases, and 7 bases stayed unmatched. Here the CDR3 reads CASSVRLAPSTDTQYF. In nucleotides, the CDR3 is TGTGCCAGCAGCGTGAGACTAGCGCCAAGCACAGATACGCAGTATTTT.

The CDR3: CAIRTDGTDTQYF. The DNA for the CDR3 is TGTGCCATCAGGACTGACGGGACAGATACGCAGTATTTT. The chain recombines TRBV10-3 with TRBJ2-3, with D uncertain. The CDR3 is made up of 13 amino acids. Deletions cut 6 bases from V and 3 bases from J, with 10 bases between. Germline V gives CDR1 ENHRY, CDR2 SYGVKD.

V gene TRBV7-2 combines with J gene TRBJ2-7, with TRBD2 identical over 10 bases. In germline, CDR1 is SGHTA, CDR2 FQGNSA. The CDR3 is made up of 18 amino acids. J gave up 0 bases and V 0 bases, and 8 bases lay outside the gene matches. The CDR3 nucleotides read TGTGCCAGCAGCTTAGCTTCTAGCGGGAGACCTCTCTCCTACGAGCAGTACTTC. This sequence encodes CASSLASSGRPLSYEQYF.